This record looks at one T cell receptor beta chain sequence and its context. Its antigen is currently unknown. These data originate in a study of shared clonotypes between healthy human individuals. Whole-study findings and limits: Generally, naive subsets (rather than memory subsets) showed larger estimated richness.

Using immunoSEQ multiplex PCR, the repertoire was profiled, and TCRdb retains in-frame clones only, with some absent. The sample contains over 1.4 million clones, over 95% of which appear only once. V dropped 5 bases and J dropped 8; count of bases not matched to a gene: 11. CDR3 length: 15 amino acids. Per germline, CDR1 SGHTA and CDR2 FQGNSA. The receptor's source is a man aged 25 to 45 in good health. The sample was naive CD4+ T cells sorted from blood. Subset defined: CD45RA+ positively selected. The chain recombines TRBV7-2 with TRBJ2-1; TRBD2 agrees at 8 bases. The CDR3 DNA reads as TGTGCCAGCAGCCGCACTAGCGGAATTGGGGATGAGCAGTTCTTC. The encoded protein is CASSRTSGIGDEQFF. Combining the CDR3 with reference TRBV7-2 and TRBJ2-1 gives the whole variable domain GAGVSQSPSNKVTEKGKDVELRCDPISGHTALYWYRQSLGQGLEFLIYFQGNSAPDKSGLPSDRFSAERTGGSVSTLTIQRTQQEDSAVYLCASSRTSGIGDEQFFGPGTRLTVL.